Given below is one T cell receptor (beta chain) in context. Its antigen remains unidentified. The CDR3 contains 12 residues. The germline V gene encodes CDR1 LGHNA and CDR2 YNFKEQ. V was clipped by 0 bases and J by 8 bases, with 7 bases between them. The source of the sample is a study of CD8+ T cells in alopecia areata. Background on the study: Treated patients were given 5 to 10 mg oral tofacitinib twice daily.

Sequencing relied on a cDNA template that was reverse transcribed from extracted RNA. Assay used: immunoSEQ multiplex PCR; TCRdb lists only in-frame clones, some missing. The sample includes 120,000 or so clones, 61% seen only once; the top ten take under 7.5%. Study-level points and caveats: Scalp repertoires also include resident alphabeta T cells from normal skin.

Regarding treatment: oral pan-JAK inhibitor, 5-10 mg twice daily. Lesional scalp punch biopsies and peripheral blood were collected from alopecia areata patients. The sample was CD4+ T cells sorted from blood, taken at week 4, from a patient treated with tofacitinib. V gene TRBV4-2 combines with J gene TRBJ1-2; TRBD1 is a possible D gene (6 bases). The sequence was collected from a human donor with alopecia areata. In DNA form, the CDR3 reads TGTGCCAGCAGCCAAGATCAGGGGGGCTACACCTTC. Translated, it gives CASSQDQGGYTF.